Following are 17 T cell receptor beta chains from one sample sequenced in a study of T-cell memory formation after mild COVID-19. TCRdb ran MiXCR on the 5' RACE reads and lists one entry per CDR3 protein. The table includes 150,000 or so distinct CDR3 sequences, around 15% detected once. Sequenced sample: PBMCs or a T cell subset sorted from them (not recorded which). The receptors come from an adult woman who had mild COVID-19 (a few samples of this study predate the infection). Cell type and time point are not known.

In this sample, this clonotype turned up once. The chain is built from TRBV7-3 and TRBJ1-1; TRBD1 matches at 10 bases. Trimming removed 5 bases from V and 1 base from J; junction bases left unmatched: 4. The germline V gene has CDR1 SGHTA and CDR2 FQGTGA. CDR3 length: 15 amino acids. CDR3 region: CASSRTGGGNTEAFF. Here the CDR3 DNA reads TGTGCCAGCAGCCGGACAGGGGGGGGGAACACTGAAGCTTTCTTT.

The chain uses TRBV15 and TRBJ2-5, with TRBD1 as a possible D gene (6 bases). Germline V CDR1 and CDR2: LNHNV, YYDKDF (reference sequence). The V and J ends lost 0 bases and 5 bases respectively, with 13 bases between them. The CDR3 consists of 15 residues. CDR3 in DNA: TGTGCCACCAGCAGAGACAGGGGAGAAGAGGAGACCCAGTACTTC. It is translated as CATSRDRGEEETQYF.

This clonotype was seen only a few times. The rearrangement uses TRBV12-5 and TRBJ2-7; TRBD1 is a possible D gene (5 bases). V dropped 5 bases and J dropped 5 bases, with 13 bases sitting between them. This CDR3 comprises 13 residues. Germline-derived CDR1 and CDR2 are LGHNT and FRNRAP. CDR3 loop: CASGLSAGNEQYF. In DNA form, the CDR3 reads TGTGCTAGTGGTCTCTCGGCAGGGAACGAGCAGTACTTC.

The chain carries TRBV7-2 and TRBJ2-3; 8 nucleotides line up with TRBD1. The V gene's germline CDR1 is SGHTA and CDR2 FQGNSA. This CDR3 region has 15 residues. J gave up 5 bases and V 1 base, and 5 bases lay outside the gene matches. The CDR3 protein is CASSLGQGAVDTQYF. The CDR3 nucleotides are TGTGCCAGCAGCTTAGGGCAGGGGGCCGTAGATACGCAGTATTTT.

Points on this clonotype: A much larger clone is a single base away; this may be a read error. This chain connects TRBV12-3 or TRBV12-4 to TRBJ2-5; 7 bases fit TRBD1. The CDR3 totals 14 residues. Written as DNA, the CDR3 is TGTACCACCAACAGGGGCGGATTTCAAGAGACCCAGTACTTC. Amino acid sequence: CTTNRGGFQETQYF.

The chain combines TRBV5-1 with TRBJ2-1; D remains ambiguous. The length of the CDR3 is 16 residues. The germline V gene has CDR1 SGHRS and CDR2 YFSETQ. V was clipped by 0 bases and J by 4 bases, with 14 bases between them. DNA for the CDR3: TGCGCCAGCAGCTTGGCCGTATGGGAACTATACAATGAGCAGTTCTTC. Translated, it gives CASSLAVWELYNEQFF.

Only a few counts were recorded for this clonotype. The CDR3 DNA sequence: TGCAGCGTTGAAGACCACCCTGGGAGGGATCGGAAAGAGACCCAGTACTTC. Encoded protein: CSVEDHPGRDRKETQYF. The rearrangement joins TRBV29-1 to TRBJ2-5; 7 nucleotides match TRBD2. This CDR3 contains 17 residues. The V gene's germline CDR1 is SQVTM and CDR2 ANQGSEA. V shed 0 bases and J 3 bases; nucleotides not matched to a gene: 13. Variable domain in full (rest from reference TRBV29-1 and TRBJ2-5): SAVISQKPSRDICQRGTSLTIQCQVDSQVTMMFWYRQQPGQSLTLIATANQGSEATYESGFVIDKFPISRPNLTFSTLTVSNMSPEDSSIYLCSVEDHPGRDRKETQYFGPGTRLLVL.

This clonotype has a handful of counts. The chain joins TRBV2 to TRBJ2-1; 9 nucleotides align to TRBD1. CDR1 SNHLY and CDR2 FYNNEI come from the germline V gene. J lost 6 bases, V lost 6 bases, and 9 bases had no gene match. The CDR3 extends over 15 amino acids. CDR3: CASRAGTGRSNEQFF. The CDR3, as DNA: TGTGCCAGCAGGGCCGGGACAGGGAGAAGCAATGAGCAGTTCTTC. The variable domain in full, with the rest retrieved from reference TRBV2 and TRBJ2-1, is EPEVTQTPSHQVTQMGQEVILRCVPISNHLYFYWYRQILGQKVEFLVSFYNNEISEKSEIFDDQFSVERPDGSNFTLKIRSTKLEDSAMYFCASRAGTGRSNEQFFGPGTRLTVL.

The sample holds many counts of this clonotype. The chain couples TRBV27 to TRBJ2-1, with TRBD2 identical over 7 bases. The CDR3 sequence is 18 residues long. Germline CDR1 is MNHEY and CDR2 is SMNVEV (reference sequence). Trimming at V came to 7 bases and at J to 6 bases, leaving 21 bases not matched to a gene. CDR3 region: CASTTTGGSLLLTNEQFF. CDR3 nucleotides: TGTGCCAGCACCACTACCGGGGGGTCCCTTCTGCTTACCAATGAGCAGTTCTTC.

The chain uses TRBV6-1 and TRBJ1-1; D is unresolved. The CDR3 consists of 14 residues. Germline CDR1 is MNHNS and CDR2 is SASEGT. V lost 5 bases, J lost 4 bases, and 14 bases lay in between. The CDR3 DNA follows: TGTGCCAGCAGTAACCCTTGGGGAGTCACTGAAGCTTTCTTT. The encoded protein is CASSNPWGVTEAFF.

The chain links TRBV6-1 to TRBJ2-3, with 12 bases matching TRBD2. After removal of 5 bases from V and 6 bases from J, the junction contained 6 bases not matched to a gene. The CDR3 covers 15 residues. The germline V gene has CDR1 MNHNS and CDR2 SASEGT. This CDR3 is CASSRLAGEEDTQYF. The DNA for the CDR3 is TGTGCCAGCAGTAGACTAGCGGGGGAAGAGGATACGCAGTATTTT.

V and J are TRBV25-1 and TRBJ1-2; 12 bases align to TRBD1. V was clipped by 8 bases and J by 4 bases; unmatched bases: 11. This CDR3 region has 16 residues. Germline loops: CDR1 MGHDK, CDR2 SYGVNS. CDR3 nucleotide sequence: TGTGCCAGCTCCCAGCCGGGGACAGGGGGCCTCTATGGCTACACCTTC. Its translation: CASSQPGTGGLYGYTF.

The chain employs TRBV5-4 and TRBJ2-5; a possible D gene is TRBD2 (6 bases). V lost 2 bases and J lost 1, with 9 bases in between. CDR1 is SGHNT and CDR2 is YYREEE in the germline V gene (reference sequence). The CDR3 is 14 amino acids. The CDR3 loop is CASSFRRAQETQYF. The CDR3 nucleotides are TGTGCCAGCAGCTTTCGGAGGGCCCAAGAGACCCAGTACTTC.

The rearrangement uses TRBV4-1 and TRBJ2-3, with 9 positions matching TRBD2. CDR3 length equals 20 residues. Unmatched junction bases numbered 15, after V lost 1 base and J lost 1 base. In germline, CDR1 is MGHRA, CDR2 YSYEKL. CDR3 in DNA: TGCGCCAGCAGCCAAGCGTCCGGAGGTTTAGCGGGGGACCGCACAGATACGCAGTATTTT. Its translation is CASSQASGGLAGDRTDTQYF.

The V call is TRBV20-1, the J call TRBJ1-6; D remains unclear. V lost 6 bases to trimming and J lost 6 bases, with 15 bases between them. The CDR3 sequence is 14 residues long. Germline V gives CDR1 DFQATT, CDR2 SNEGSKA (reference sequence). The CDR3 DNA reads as TGCAGTGCCACACGGGGAAGGGCTAATTCACCCCTCCACTTT. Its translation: CSATRGRANSPLHF.

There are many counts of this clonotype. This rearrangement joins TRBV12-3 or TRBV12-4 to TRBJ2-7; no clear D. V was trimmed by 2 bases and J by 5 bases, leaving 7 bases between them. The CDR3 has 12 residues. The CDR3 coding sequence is TGTGCCAGCAGTTTAACCGAGGACGAGCAGTACTTC. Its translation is CASSLTEDEQYF.

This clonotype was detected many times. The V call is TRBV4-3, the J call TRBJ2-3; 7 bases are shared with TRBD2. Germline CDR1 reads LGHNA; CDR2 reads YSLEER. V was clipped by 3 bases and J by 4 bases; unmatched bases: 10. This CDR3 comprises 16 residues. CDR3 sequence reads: CASSQLVGGPADTQYF. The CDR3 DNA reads TGCGCCAGCAGCCAGCTTGTGGGAGGGCCCGCAGATACGCAGTATTTT.